This TCR beta chain comes out of a study of blood T cell repertoires in COVID-19. Turning to the study itself: Sample material is recorded as cDNA or gDNA derived from T cells, B-cell-depleted T cells, or PBMCs.

CDR1 and CDR2 (germline): LGHDT, YNNKEL (reference sequence). CDR3 length: 17 amino acids. V shed 1 base and J 3 bases; nucleotides not matched to a gene: 8. Only in-frame clones appear in the TCRdb table, and some are missing; sequencing was by immunoSEQ multiplex PCR. Of 120,000 or so clones in the sample, roughly 83% are singletons; the top ten hold approximately 16%. The sequence was obtained from a woman between 45 and 60 years old with acute or convalescent COVID-19. Input material: peripheral blood. V usage is TRBV3-1 (or the pseudogene TRBV3-2) and J usage is TRBJ2-3; 9 nucleotides align to TRBD2. This chain's CDR3 is CASSQGKGLATTDTQYF. The DNA for the CDR3 is TGTGCCAGCAGCCAAGGAAAGGGACTAGCTACTACAGATACGCAGTATTTT.